This T cell receptor (beta chain) was sequenced during a study of blood T cell repertoires in COVID-19 (dated by TCRdb to the early 2020s). For the wider study: The collaborator samples originated in the United States, Italy and Spain and spanned the acute and convalescent phases of COVID-19. The material from the prospective study consisted of cDNA or gDNA derived from T cells, B-cell-depleted T cells, or PBMCs. The dataset comprised deeply sampled blood TCRbeta repertoires from subjects exposed to, actively infected with, or recovered from COVID-19. The repertoires were made available in a free public database intended to serve as a resource for research on the immune response to SARS-CoV-2. The samples were drawn from the first 160 participants of the ongoing ImmuneRACE study and from some 1,300 subjects provided by 6 global collaborators. Sample metadata almost always included a de-identified subject ID, COVID-19 status, age in years and sex. Where available, HLA class I and class II types were taken from metadata supplied by the sample provider and were not determined by assay-based typing.

A remark on this clone: No antigen is known for it. It has no much larger one-base neighbor in the sample; base qualities were not kept.

V gives up 0 bases and J gives up 2 bases, and the segment between their germline ends measures 11 bases. The CDR3 runs 15 residues from the cysteine to the phenylalanine. Here the CDR3 DNA is all that survives: 45 bases in frame from base 1. CDR1 SGDLS and CDR2 YYNGEE were looked up in the germline V gene. Here is what the overall study found, with its caveats: The amount of clinical and demographic metadata varied by source and participant and was provided uncurated.

Each collaborating institution followed its own protocols to collect whole blood in K2EDTA tubes. For TCRbeta analysis, collaborators shipped samples as frozen whole blood, isolated PBMCs, or DNA extracted from either of those sample types. TCRbeta CDR3 regions were amplified from genomic DNA using the immunoSEQ Assay, a bias-controlled multiplex PCR. The authors' pipeline ran thus. Nucleated cell counts per sample were estimated from amplification of reference gene primers within the assay. Sequence reads were collapsed and filtered to measure the absolute abundance of every unique TCRbeta CDR3 rearrangement. For each sample, productive Simpson clonality was calculated as the square root of Simpson's diversity index over productive rearrangements. In TCRdb, the immuneACCESS table is reduced to in-frame sequences with V and J assigned. These tables do not hold every clone; where another copy was compared, an unresolved V gene accounts for under half, and the others remain unexplained. V, J and clone size derive from that table, while D and trimming were established from the DNA sequence. In this sample the table shows a few hundred thousand clones, roughly 88% of which occur a single time. The ten largest clones represent around 1.5% of the sample.

The TCR comes from a man older than 75 with acute or convalescent COVID-19. Specimen: peripheral blood. The rearranged chain carries TRBV9 and TRBJ1-1, with the D segment identity uncertain. CDR3 reads: CASSVGNLGNTEAFF. The nucleotides are TGTGCCAGCAGCGTAGGGAACCTAGGTAACACTGAAGCTTTCTTT.